This T cell receptor beta chain was captured by sequencing in a study of shared clonotypes between healthy human individuals (dated by TCRdb to 2020 to 2021). Regarding the study in general: The cohort included a few men and a couple of women between 18 and 49 years of age. For each donor, three plates each were used for CD4 naive and CD4 memory, two plates were used for CD8 naive, and one plate was used for CD8 memory. To estimate repertoire size and how much clonotype sharing occurs between individuals, the study deeply sequenced the blood TCR repertoires of about 5 healthy adults. To increase sequencing depth and limit assay-specific biases, different laboratories used diverse techniques to prepare libraries and sequence TCR repertoires. Leukapheresis yielded between about 0.94 and 9.5 billion PBMCs per donor.

This clone appeared once. Its antigen remains unidentified. Qualities for individual bases were not recorded, and no much larger clone is one base off. Ends trimmed: V by 5 bases, J by 0 bases; bases unmatched to a gene: 9. The CDR3, cysteine through phenylalanine, is 17 amino acids long. Only the CDR3 DNA stays, 51 bases, in frame from base 1. CDR1 and CDR2 (SGHDN, FVKESK) derive from the germline V gene. The donors were healthy, HIV-negative adults with no recently reported acute infections or vaccinations. Only Caucasian adults living in Nashville, Tennessee, USA were represented among the donors. CD4+ T cells were enriched by magnetic negative selection, after which naive cells were positively selected on CD45RA and the negative fraction was taken as the memory subset. After blood collection by leukapheresis, PBMCs were isolated using Ficoll-Histopaque density gradient centrifugation and then cryopreserved in the vapor phase of liquid nitrogen. Analytical flow cytometry was used to check the purity and quantity of each magnetically sorted T cell population. Genomic DNA was isolated from every sorted fraction and measured by UV absorbance on a Nanodrop 2000c.

Using the deep immunoSEQ assay, TCR CDR3 regions were amplified from genomic DNA by multiplex PCR. Genomic DNA extracted from each cell subset was distributed evenly over all wells of several immunoSEQ 96-well plates, and each plate served as one replicate. For sorted subsets, around 200 ng genomic DNA, equal to approximately 30,000 T cell genomes, was loaded into each replicate PCR. Purified libraries were quantified with a Qubit 3.0 fluorometer, sized on a Bioanalyzer 2100, and re-quantified with the KAPA Library Quantification kit. Every immunoSEQ 96-well plate was sequenced on a dedicated single-read 150-cycle Illumina NextSeq 550 flow cell. In the paper's pipeline: The immunoSEQ output contained only junctional sequences without quality scores, so filtering could not match that applied to full-length reads. Sequences were annotated with PyIR, a Python wrapper for IgBLAST v1.9, using IMGT germline references to assign V/J genes and CDR3. Reads with weak V/J assignments (E-value above 1e-6), missing CDR3, stop codons, out-of-frame junctions, or ambiguous translated residues were removed. V3J clonotypes were defined as sequences sharing an identical inferred V gene, J gene, and CDR3 amino acid sequence. The percentage overlap between two repertoires was calculated by dividing the number of shared unique clonotypes by the size of the smaller repertoire. Three approaches were used to assess repertoire richness: RTK rarefaction, the Chao1 estimator, and Recon v2.1 estimates of unobserved clonotypes. OLGA was used to compute generation probabilities for all TCRbeta clonotypes that the gDNA method yielded from a few donors. Sourced from immuneACCESS, this table was stored by TCRdb with only in-frame sequences that have V and J called. A share of the clones is absent; for the studies checked, an unresolved V gene accounts for under half, and the remainder has no known explanation. V and J calls and clone size are as listed in that table; D and trimming were resolved from the DNA. This sample holds over a million clones; 95% to 97% were observed only once. Jointly, the top ten make up about 1% of the sample.

What the authors observed across the whole study: Even with the large sequencing depth, rarefaction of the sorted-subset datasets indicated that sequencing was incomplete. About 4.5% of naive CD4, 3% to 3.5% of naive CD8, around 2.3% of memory CD4, and about 0.4% of memory CD8 clonotypes were shared across several donors. The small number of donors limited the genetic and exposure-history diversity represented. Higher generation probabilities were observed for clonotypes shared by all four sorted-subset donors than for non-shared clonotypes. Larger estimated clonotype richness was generally found for naive subsets than for memory subsets. Only blood was sampled, and tissue TCR repertoires likely differ from those in blood. Pairwise subsampling indicated that sequencing depth was expected to affect the degree of clonotype sharing among donors.

The clonotype comes from a man aged 25-40 years in good health. The material sequenced was naive CD4+ T cells sorted from blood. Read against the paper, the sample's cell subset or site label means: CD45RA+ positively selected. The chain links TRBV14 with TRBJ2-3; 9 bases in the junction line up with TRBD2. The nucleotide sequence reads TGTGCCAGCAGCGAAGGCCGGACTAGCGCGAGCACAGATACGCAGTATTTT. It translates to CASSEGRTSASTDTQYF.